This T cell receptor beta chain was observed in a study of blood T cell repertoires in COVID-19. Turning to the study itself: Donors in the United States, Italy and Spain gave samples during acute or convalescent COVID-19. Nucleic acid was either cDNA or gDNA, and it came from T cells, B-cell-depleted T cells, or PBMCs.

Germline CDR1 is MDHEN and CDR2 is SYDVKM. The CDR3 runs to 16 residues. Trimming left V 2 bases short and J 0 bases short, with 11 bases between. Original data processing: How many nucleated cells were present was estimated from reference gene primer amplification. Sequencing used immunoSEQ multiplex PCR; TCRdb keeps in-frame clones, though not all of them. The V and J calls and the clone size are those of that table, but D and trimming were determined from the DNA. The sample lists more than 70,000 clones, approximately 86% occurring once. The chain combines TRBV28 with TRBJ2-1; D might be TRBD1 (6 bases). Sequenced input: peripheral blood. This receptor was identified in a man in his fifties or sixties with active or convalescent COVID-19. CDR3 residues: CASSLNPTGSYNEQFF. In DNA form, the CDR3 reads TGTGCCAGCAGTTTAAATCCGACAGGCTCCTACAATGAGCAGTTCTTC.